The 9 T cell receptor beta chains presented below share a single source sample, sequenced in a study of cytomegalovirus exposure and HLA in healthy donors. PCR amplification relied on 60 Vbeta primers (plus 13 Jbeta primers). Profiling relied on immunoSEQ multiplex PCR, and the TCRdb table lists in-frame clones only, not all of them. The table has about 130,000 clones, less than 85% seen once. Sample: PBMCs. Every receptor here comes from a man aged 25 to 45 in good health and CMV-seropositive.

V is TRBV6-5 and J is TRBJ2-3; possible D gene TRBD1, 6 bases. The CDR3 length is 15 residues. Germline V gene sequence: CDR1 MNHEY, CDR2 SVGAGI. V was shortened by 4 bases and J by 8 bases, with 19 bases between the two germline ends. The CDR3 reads CASSSDRPRAGTQYF. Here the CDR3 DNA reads TGTGCCAGCAGTTCAGACAGGCCCCGGGCGGGTACGCAGTATTTT.

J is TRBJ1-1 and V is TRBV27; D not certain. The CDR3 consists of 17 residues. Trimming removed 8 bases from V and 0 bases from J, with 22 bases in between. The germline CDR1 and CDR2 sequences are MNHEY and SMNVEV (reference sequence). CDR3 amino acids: CASFTGSTPSMNTEAFF. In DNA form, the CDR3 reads TGTGCCAGCTTCACCGGGTCTACCCCGTCGATGAACACTGAAGCTTTCTTT.

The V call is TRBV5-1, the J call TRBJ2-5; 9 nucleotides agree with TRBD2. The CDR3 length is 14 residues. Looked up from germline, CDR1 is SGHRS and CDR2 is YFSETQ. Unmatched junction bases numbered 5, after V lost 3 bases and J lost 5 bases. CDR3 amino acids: CASSYSGGKETQYF. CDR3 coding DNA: TGCGCCAGCAGCTATAGCGGGGGAAAGGAGACCCAGTACTTC.

CDR3 sequence reads: CSVEDLVGTSQAFF. CDR3 sequence (DNA): TGCAGCGTTGAAGATCTGGTGGGCACCTCCCAAGCTTTCTTT. The chain couples TRBV29-1 to TRBJ1-1; D unresolved. This CDR3 has 14 residues. Trimming took off 0 bases at V and 9 bases at J, with 17 bases between the two ends. Germline V lookup: CDR1 SQVTM, CDR2 ANQGSEA.

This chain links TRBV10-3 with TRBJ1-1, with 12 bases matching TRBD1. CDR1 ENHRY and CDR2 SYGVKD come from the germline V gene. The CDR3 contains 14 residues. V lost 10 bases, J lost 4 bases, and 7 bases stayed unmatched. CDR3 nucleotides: TGTGCCAGCAGGGGGGACAGGGGGCTCACTGAAGCTTTCTTT. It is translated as CASRGDRGLTEAFF.

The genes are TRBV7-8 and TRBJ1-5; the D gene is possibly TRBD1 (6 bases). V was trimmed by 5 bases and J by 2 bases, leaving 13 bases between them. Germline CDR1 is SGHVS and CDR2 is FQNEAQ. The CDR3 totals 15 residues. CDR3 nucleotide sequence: TGTGCCAGCAGCCTACAGGGTACGGGCAATCAGCCCCAGCATTTT. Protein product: CASSLQGTGNQPQHF.

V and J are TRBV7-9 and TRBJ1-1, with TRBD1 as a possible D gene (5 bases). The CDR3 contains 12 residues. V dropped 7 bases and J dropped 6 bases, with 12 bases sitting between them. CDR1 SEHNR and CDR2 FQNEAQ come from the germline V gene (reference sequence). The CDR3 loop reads CASMAGGSEAFF. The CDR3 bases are TGTGCCAGCATGGCGGGGGGTTCTGAAGCTTTCTTT.

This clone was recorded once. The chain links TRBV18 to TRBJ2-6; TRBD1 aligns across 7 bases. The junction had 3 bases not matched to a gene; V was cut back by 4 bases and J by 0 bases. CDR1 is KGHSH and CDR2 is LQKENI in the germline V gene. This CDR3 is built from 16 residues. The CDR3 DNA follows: TGTGCCAGCTCACAGGGACAGCGCTCTGGGGCCAACGTCCTGACTTTC. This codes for CASSQGQRSGANVLTF.

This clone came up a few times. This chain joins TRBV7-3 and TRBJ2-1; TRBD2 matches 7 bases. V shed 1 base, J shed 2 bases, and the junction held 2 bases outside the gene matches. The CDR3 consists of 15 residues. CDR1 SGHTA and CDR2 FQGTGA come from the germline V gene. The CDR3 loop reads CASSLNAGAYNEQFF. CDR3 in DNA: TGTGCCAGCAGCTTAAATGCGGGGGCCTACAATGAGCAGTTCTTC.